A single T cell receptor (beta chain) is shown here with its context. Its antigen is undetermined. Sequencing was performed with immunoSEQ multiplex PCR; in TCRdb, only in-frame clones are kept and a portion is missing. The sample carries about 170,000 clones, 85% to 90% recorded once. These data originate in a study of T cell responses to AZD1222 COVID-19 vaccine. With V trimmed by 6 bases and J by 2 bases, 7 bases remained unmatched. Germline V gene lookup returns CDR1 SNHLY and CDR2 FYNNEI. CDR3 size: 15 residues. Study-wide results and caveats: The breadth and depth of Spike-specific TCRs increased once two AZD1222 doses had been given.

This TCR was recovered from an adult in good health. The genes are TRBV2 and TRBJ1-5, with 7 positions matching TRBD1. The sample here was peripheral blood, taken on day 0 of AZD1222 vaccination. The CDR3 DNA reads TGTGCCAGCAGCCTACAGGGGATTGGCAATCAGCCCCAGCATTTT. Protein product: CASSLQGIGNQPQHF.